This T cell receptor (beta chain) was profiled in a study of cytomegalovirus exposure and HLA in healthy donors. Study conclusions and caveats: Evidence from a later analysis indicated that most CMV-associated TCR beta chains looked HLA-restricted.

Notes on this clone: Its antigen is not identified.

With 60 Vbeta and 13 Jbeta primers, the PCR was carried out. Method: immunoSEQ multiplex PCR; TCRdb's copy keeps in-frame clones and lacks some. The sample holds some 120,000 clones, approximately 79% seen once. Germline CDR1 and CDR2: SGHRS and YFSETQ. The CDR3 totals 16 residues. The V end was cut by 0 bases, the J end by 4 bases, with 14 bases between. Sequencing was performed on PBMCs. The chain combines TRBV5-1 with TRBJ2-1; D is possibly TRBD2 (6 bases). The clonotype originates from a man under 40 in good health and CMV-seronegative. The CDR3 nucleotides are TGCGCCAGCAGCTTGGTGCGGGGCCCCTCTTACAATGAGCAGTTCTTC. Its protein product is CASSLVRGPSYNEQFF.